A selection of T cell receptor beta chains follows, all from one sample in a study of T cell changes during pregnancy in multiple sclerosis. TCRdb keeps only in-frame clones here, not all; method: immunoSEQ multiplex PCR. Of 57,000 or so clones in the sample, roughly 88% were seen once. Here the sequenced sample was peripheral blood, taken in the first trimester of pregnancy. These receptors originate from a female donor with multiple sclerosis, enrolled in a pregnancy study. Each CDR3 is given with its conserved first and last residue. The D gene is left open where the match is weak. Size tells how often a clone was seen (once, few, many) or the class of an expanded clone, and some rows leave it out.

D: TRBD2
length: 15
J: TRBJ2-7
size: -
V: TRBV27
CDR3: CASSLRTSGKYEQYF
DNA: TGTGCCAGCAGTTTAAGGACTAGCGGGAAGTACGAGCAGTACTTC

D: -
length: 14
J: TRBJ2-7
size: -
V: TRBV19
CDR3: CASSQAVSSYEQYF
DNA: TGTGCCAGTAGTCAAGCGGTTAGCTCCTACGAGCAGTACTTC

D: TRBD1
length: 14
J: TRBJ1-5
size: -
V: TRBV7-2
CDR3: CASRRTGGNQPQHF
DNA: TGTGCCAGCAGACGTACAGGGGGCAATCAGCCCCAGCATTTT

D: TRBD2
length: 15
J: TRBJ2-3
size: -
V: TRBV4-1
CDR3: CASSQIAGDTDTQYF
DNA: TGCGCCAGCAGCCAAATAGCGGGAGACACAGATACGCAGTATTTT

D: TRBD2
length: 13
J: TRBJ2-7
size: -
V: TRBV12-5
CDR3: CASGAGLAVEQYF
DNA: TGTGCTAGTGGTGCTGGACTAGCTGTCGAGCAGTACTTC

D: -
length: 14
J: TRBJ2-7
size: -
V: TRBV10-3
CDR3: CAITESPVSYEQYF
DNA: TGTGCCATCACCGAGTCGCCAGTTTCCTACGAGCAGTACTTC

D: TRBD1
length: 14
J: TRBJ1-4
size: -
V: TRBV18
CDR3: CASSPGTGNEKLFF
DNA: TGTGCCAGCTCACCCGGGACAGGAAATGAAAAACTGTTTTTT

D: TRBD1
length: 13
J: TRBJ2-7
size: -
V: TRBV27
CDR3: CASSFDRVHEQYF
DNA: TGTGCCAGCAGTTTCGACAGGGTCCACGAGCAGTACTTC

D: -
length: 14
J: TRBJ2-3
size: few
V: TRBV6-4
CDR3: CASSDGSPTDTQYF
DNA: TGTGCCAGCAGTGACGGGAGCCCCACAGATACGCAGTATTTT

D: -
length: 12
J: TRBJ2-5
size: -
V: TRBV5-4
CDR3: CASSRDEETQYF
DNA: TGTGCCAGCAGCCGGGATGAAGAGACCCAGTACTTC

D: TRBD1
length: 15
J: TRBJ2-7
size: -
V: TRBV4-1
CDR3: CASSQPGTGGYEQYF
DNA: TGCGCCAGCAGCCAACCCGGGACAGGTGGCTACGAGCAGTACTTC

D: TRBD1
length: 15
J: TRBJ2-3
size: -
V: TRBV18
CDR3: CASSPGTGGKDTQYF
DNA: TGTGCCAGCTCACCAGGGACAGGGGGCAAAGATACGCAGTATTTT

D: -
length: 15
J: TRBJ2-3
size: -
V: TRBV5-5
CDR3: CASSFEGSKGDTQYF
DNA: TGTGCCAGCAGCTTTGAGGGCAGCAAAGGGGATACGCAGTATTTT

D: TRBD2
length: 14
J: TRBJ2-7
size: few
V: TRBV11-1
CDR3: CASSTLAGAYEQYF
DNA: TGTGCCAGCAGCACATTAGCGGGAGCCTACGAGCAGTACTTC

D: -
length: 14
J: TRBJ1-2
size: -
V: TRBV10-3
CDR3: CAISEEGGVYGYTF
DNA: TGTGCCATCAGTGAGGAAGGGGGAGTCTATGGCTACACCTTC

D: TRBD2
length: 17
J: TRBJ2-1
size: -
V: TRBV6-1
CDR3: CASSEWLAGPPYNEQFF
DNA: TGTGCCAGCAGTGAGTGGCTAGCGGGTCCCCCCTACAATGAGCAGTTCTTC

D: -
length: 14
J: TRBJ2-5
size: -
V: TRBV7-7
CDR3: CASSLAASSETQYF
DNA: TGTGCCAGCAGCTTAGCCGCTAGTTCGGAGACCCAGTACTTC

D: -
length: 17
J: TRBJ2-4
size: -
V: TRBV11-2
CDR3: CASSLEIGVLAKNIQYF
DNA: TGTGCCAGCAGCTTAGAGATCGGTGTTTTAGCCAAAAACATTCAGTACTTC

D: TRBD2
length: 18
J: TRBJ2-3
size: -
V: TRBV4-3
CDR3: CASSRDFEGLAGGDTQYF
DNA: TGCGCCAGCAGCCGAGATTTCGAAGGGCTAGCGGGTGGAGATACGCAGTATTTT

D: TRBD1
length: 15
J: TRBJ2-7
size: -
V: TRBV7-2
CDR3: CASSTGTGATYEQYF
DNA: TGTGCCAGCAGTACCGGGACAGGGGCGACCTACGAGCAGTACTTC

D: -
length: 15
J: TRBJ2-5
size: -
V: TRBV30
CDR3: CAWSFVITSTETQYF
DNA: TGTGCCTGGAGTTTCGTCATAACTAGCACGGAGACCCAGTACTTC

D: TRBD1
length: 15
J: TRBJ2-7
size: -
V: TRBV5-4
CDR3: CASSLEGTGTKEQYF
DNA: TGTGCCAGCAGCTTGGAGGGGACAGGGACTAAGGAGCAGTACTTC

D: -
length: 10
J: TRBJ2-7
size: -
V: TRBV2
CDR3: CASRLYEQYF
DNA: TGTGCCAGCAGACTCTACGAGCAGTACTTC

D: -
length: 14
J: TRBJ2-7
size: -
V: TRBV2
CDR3: CASSVDRNTYEQYF
DNA: TGTGCCAGCAGTGTCGACAGGAACACCTACGAGCAGTACTTC

D: TRBD2
length: 17
J: TRBJ2-1
size: -
V: TRBV28
CDR3: CASSSLLTSGSWGEQFF
DNA: TGTGCCAGCAGTTCCCTCCTAACTAGCGGGAGTTGGGGTGAGCAGTTCTTC

D: TRBD2
length: 17
J: TRBJ2-3
size: -
V: TRBV25-1
CDR3: CASSEFIAGEATDTQYF
DNA: TGTGCCAGCAGTGAATTTATCGCGGGAGAGGCCACAGATACGCAGTATTTT

D: TRBD2
length: 14
J: TRBJ2-7
size: -
V: TRBV10-3
CDR3: CAIRGGLASYEQYF
DNA: TGTGCCATAAGGGGTGGACTAGCCTCCTACGAGCAGTACTTC

D: TRBD2
length: 16
J: TRBJ2-1
size: -
V: TRBV5-4
CDR3: CASSLAGLAGDHEQFF
DNA: TGTGCCAGCAGCTTGGCCGGGCTAGCGGGAGATCATGAGCAGTTCTTC

D: TRBD1
length: 16
J: TRBJ1-4
size: -
V: TRBV18
CDR3: CASSGTDRVAVEKLFF
DNA: TGTGCCAGCTCAGGTACAGACAGGGTTGCAGTAGAAAAACTGTTTTTT

D: TRBD2
length: 13
J: TRBJ2-3
size: -
V: TRBV29-1
CDR3: CSVGGAGGNTQYF
DNA: TGCAGCGTCGGAGGCGCGGGGGGGAATACGCAGTATTTT

D: -
length: 15
J: TRBJ2-1
size: -
V: TRBV5-1
CDR3: CASSTTGSPGNEQFF
DNA: TGCGCCAGCAGCACAACCGGGTCTCCTGGCAATGAGCAGTTCTTC

D: -
length: 14
J: TRBJ2-6
size: -
V: TRBV28
CDR3: CASNLNSGANVLTF
DNA: TGTGCCAGCAACTTGAACTCTGGGGCCAACGTCCTGACTTTC

D: -
length: 14
J: TRBJ1-3
size: -
V: TRBV18
CDR3: CASSWGLERNTIYF
DNA: TGTGCCAGCTCTTGGGGGCTGGAGAGAAACACCATATATTTT

D: TRBD1
length: 14
J: TRBJ2-7
size: -
V: TRBV6-1
CDR3: CASSDGTGINEQYF
DNA: TGTGCCAGCAGTGACGGGACAGGGATAAACGAGCAGTACTTC

D: -
length: 14
J: TRBJ2-3
size: once
V: TRBV6-6
CDR3: CASSLTASTDTQYF
DNA: TGTGCCAGCAGCCTTACAGCTAGCACAGATACGCAGTATTTT

D: -
length: 15
J: TRBJ2-2
size: -
V: TRBV27
CDR3: CASSLRLVGAGELFF
DNA: TGTGCCAGCAGTTTACGACTAGTGGGCGCCGGGGAGCTGTTTTTT

D: -
length: 16
J: TRBJ2-7
size: -
V: TRBV29-1
CDR3: CSVEVGKVTRGGEQYF
DNA: TGCAGCGTTGAAGTGGGTAAAGTGACTAGAGGTGGCGAGCAGTACTTC

D: -
length: 13
J: TRBJ1-1
size: -
V: TRBV19
CDR3: CASGQQGYTEAFF
DNA: TGTGCCAGTGGACAACAGGGCTACACTGAAGCTTTCTTT

D: -
length: 16
J: TRBJ1-3
size: -
V: TRBV4-3
CDR3: CASSQDGQYSGNTIYF
DNA: TGCGCCAGCAGCCAAGATGGACAATACTCTGGAAACACCATATATTTT

D: TRBD2
length: 18
J: TRBJ2-3
size: -
V: TRBV7-9
CDR3: CASSLPAGGFITTDTQYF
DNA: TGTGCCAGCAGCTTACCAGCGGGAGGGTTTATAACCACAGATACGCAGTATTTT

D: -
length: 15
J: TRBJ1-2
size: -
V: TRBV6-5
CDR3: CASSYSADRLSGYTF
DNA: TGTGCCAGCAGTTACTCGGCCGACAGGTTAAGTGGCTACACCTTC

D: -
length: 16
J: TRBJ2-3
size: -
V: TRBV6-6
CDR3: CASRPWGSPSTDTQYF
DNA: TGTGCCAGCAGACCTTGGGGCAGCCCCAGCACAGATACGCAGTATTTT

D: TRBD1
length: 16
J: TRBJ1-4
size: -
V: TRBV19
CDR3: CASKPGQVATNEKLFF
DNA: TGTGCCAGTAAGCCGGGACAGGTTGCAACTAATGAAAAACTGTTTTTT

D: TRBD2
length: 19
J: TRBJ2-5
size: once
V: TRBV2
CDR3: CASSEAYSLAGGPRETQYF
DNA: TGTGCCAGCAGTGAAGCGTACAGTCTAGCGGGGGGTCCCCGGGAGACCCAGTACTTC

D: TRBD2
length: 15
J: TRBJ2-7
size: -
V: TRBV9
CDR3: CASSAGTSGSYEQYF
DNA: TGTGCCAGCAGCGCAGGGACTAGCGGGAGTTACGAGCAGTACTTC

D: -
length: 17
J: TRBJ1-2
size: -
V: TRBV28
CDR3: CASSSFGASETSYGYTF
DNA: TGTGCCAGCAGTTCATTTGGAGCATCCGAAACATCCTATGGCTACACCTTC

D: -
length: 16
J: TRBJ2-1
size: -
V: TRBV6-4
CDR3: CASSDSPSGSYNEQFF
DNA: TGTGCCAGCAGTGACTCTCCCAGCGGGTCCTACAATGAGCAGTTCTTC

D: TRBD2
length: 15
J: TRBJ2-5
size: -
V: TRBV7-2
CDR3: CASSLSGRVPETQYF
DNA: TGTGCCAGCTCATTGAGCGGGAGGGTCCCAGAGACCCAGTACTTC

D: TRBD1
length: 14
J: TRBJ1-4
size: -
V: TRBV19
CDR3: CASNNGDREEKLFF
DNA: TGTGCCAGTAACAACGGGGACAGAGAGGAAAAACTGTTTTTT